Listed below are T cell receptor beta chains from one sample, sequenced in a study of blood T cell repertoires in COVID-19. The data were produced by immunoSEQ multiplex PCR, yet TCRdb's version contains in-frame clones alone and is incomplete. The sample includes 68,000 or so clones, over 70% seen only once; the top ten take about 2.3%. Sample: peripheral blood. The receptors come from a human donor in a cohort sampled during active COVID-19. CDR3s include the opening cysteine and the closing phenylalanine or tryptophan. A D gene is named only where the DNA matches it firmly. For some rows the clone size is stated as once, few or many, or as a class when expanded; others skip it.

>-|TRBV18|once|TRBJ2-2
CASSPYSTGNTGELFF
TGTGCCAGCTCACCATATTCTACCGGGAACACCGGGGAGCTGTTTTTT
>TRBD2|TRBV4-1|-|TRBJ2-2
CASMMRSSGSITGELFF
TGCGCCAGCATGATGCGGTCTAGCGGGAGTATCACCGGGGAGCTGTTTTTT
>-|TRBV4-1|once|TRBJ1-5
CASSKGENQPQHF
TGCGCCAGCAGCAAAGGGGAGAATCAGCCCCAGCATTTT
>-|TRBV4-2|once|TRBJ2-7
CASSQGTIYEQYF
TGTGCCAGCAGCCAAGGGACAATTTACGAGCAGTACTTC
>TRBD2|TRBV4-1|-|TRBJ2-7
CASSQGRETYEQYF
TGCGCCAGCAGCCAGGGGCGGGAGACCTACGAGCAGTACTTC
>-|TRBV5-6|-|TRBJ1-1
CASSLAGNTEAFF
TGTGCCAGCAGCTTGGCAGGGAACACTGAAGCTTTCTTT
>-|TRBV6-6|few|TRBJ1-1
CASSHPRLGRGPEAFF
TGTGCCAGCAGTCATCCTCGACTAGGACGGGGCCCTGAGGCTTTCTTT
>-|TRBV5-1|-|TRBJ1-1
CASSFNYGGAFF
TGCGCCAGCAGCTTCAACTACGGCGGGGCTTTCTTT
>TRBD1|TRBV6-5|few|TRBJ1-1
CASSYDGTGVTEAFF
TGTGCCAGCAGTTACGACGGGACAGGGGTAACTGAAGCTTTCTTT
>TRBD2|TRBV15|-|TRBJ2-7
CATSRDLTSNEQYF
TGTGCCACCAGCAGAGACCTGACTAGCAACGAGCAGTACTTC
>TRBD1|TRBV28|-|TRBJ2-7
CASRLGQGGSEQYF
TGTGCCAGCAGGCTTGGACAGGGGGGATCCGAGCAGTACTTC
>TRBD2|TRBV27|-|TRBJ2-2
CASRLHQREDTGELFF
TGTGCCAGCAGACTCCACCAGCGGGAGGACACCGGGGAGCTGTTTTTT
>TRBD1|TRBV10-2|-|TRBJ1-5
CASSPYRGSNQPQHF
TGCGCCAGCAGCCCGTACAGGGGTAGCAATCAGCCCCAGCATTTT
>-|TRBV29-1|-|TRBJ1-1
CSVDPTGNTEAFF
TGCAGCGTTGACCCGACAGGGAACACTGAAGCTTTCTTT
>TRBD1|TRBV29-1|once|TRBJ2-7
CSAREGASYEQYF
TGCAGCGCCAGAGAGGGGGCTTCCTACGAGCAGTACTTC
>TRBD1|TRBV5-1|few|TRBJ1-3
CATGTGPGNTIYF
TGCGCCACCGGGACAGGGCCTGGAAACACCATATATTTT
>-|TRBV2|-|TRBJ1-5
CASSRSSGQPQHF
TGTGCCAGCAGTAGGAGCTCAGGGCAGCCCCAGCATTTT
>-|TRBV18|-|TRBJ1-1
CASSPDQALMNTEAFF
TGTGCCAGCTCACCAGATCAGGCTCTAATGAACACTGAAGCTTTCTTT
>-|TRBV6-5|-|TRBJ2-1
CASSYASGSYNEQFF
TGTGCCAGCAGTTATGCCAGCGGCTCCTACAATGAGCAGTTCTTC
>-|TRBV29-1|-|TRBJ1-1
CSVDRGNTEAFF
TGCAGCGTTGACCGGGGAAACACTGAAGCTTTCTTT
>TRBD2|TRBV7-8|-|TRBJ2-1
CASSLEASGNPYNEQFF
TGTGCCAGCAGCTTAGAGGCTAGCGGGAACCCCTACAATGAGCAGTTCTTC
>-|TRBV4-2|-|TRBJ2-3
CASSQVPQAQYF
TGTGCCAGCAGCCAAGTTCCCCAGGCGCAGTATTTT
>-|TRBV5-1|-|TRBJ1-1
CASTQSTVRTEAFF
TGCGCCAGCACCCAGTCGACAGTCCGCACTGAAGCTTTCTTT
>-|TRBV7-9|few|TRBJ1-1
CASSPPGGPTEAFF
TGTGCCAGCAGCCCGCCGGGGGGGCCCACTGAAGCTTTCTTT
>TRBD1|TRBV6-6|few|TRBJ1-1
CASSNGQGRNTEAFF
TGTGCCAGCAGTAATGGACAGGGTCGCAACACTGAAGCTTTCTTT
>-|TRBV28|-|TRBJ1-1
CASPGPGTEAFF
TGTGCCAGCCCCGGGCCGGGGACTGAAGCTTTCTTT
>TRBD1|TRBV7-9|-|TRBJ1-6
CASSLLRDRGNSPLHF
TGTGCCAGCAGCTTATTAAGAGACAGGGGTAATTCACCCCTCCACTTT
>TRBD2|TRBV18|-|TRBJ2-1
CASSPLPSGRIYNEQFF
TGTGCCAGCTCACCACTCCCTAGCGGGAGGATTTACAATGAGCAGTTCTTC
>TRBD1|TRBV28|-|TRBJ1-1
CASSLATALGQLEAFF
TGTGCCAGCAGTTTGGCCACCGCATTGGGACAGCTTGAAGCTTTCTTT
>TRBD1|TRBV10-3|-|TRBJ1-2
CAISGNRQGAGGYTF
TGTGCCATCAGTGGCAATCGACAGGGGGCGGGTGGCTACACCTTC
>TRBD2|TRBV4-3|-|TRBJ2-7
CASSQGLAGVEQYF
TGCGCCAGCAGCCAAGGACTAGCGGGAGTCGAGCAGTACTTC
>TRBD1|TRBV27|-|TRBJ1-5
CASGLTGVNKPQHF
TGTGCCAGCGGCCTGACAGGGGTTAATAAGCCCCAGCATTTT
>TRBD1|TRBV4-1|once|TRBJ2-7
CATPNGQGASYEQYF
TGCGCCACCCCAAACGGGCAGGGGGCATCATACGAGCAGTACTTC
>TRBD1|TRBV7-9|-|TRBJ1-2
CASTRAGQGSGYTF
TGTGCCAGCACTAGGGCAGGACAGGGGTCCGGCTACACCTTC
>TRBD1|TRBV7-9|-|TRBJ1-2
CASSRPGQSYGYTF
TGTGCCAGCAGCCGCCCGGGACAGTCCTATGGCTACACCTTC
>-|TRBV6-5|-|TRBJ2-7
CASGVETSPYEQYF
TGTGCCAGCGGCGTAGAGACTAGTCCCTACGAGCAGTACTTC
>TRBD1|TRBV4-1|-|TRBJ1-2
CASSQDSGTAYGYTF
TGCGCCAGCAGCCAAGATAGTGGGACAGCCTATGGCTACACCTTC
>-|TRBV5-1|-|TRBJ2-4
CASTPTEAKNIQYF
TGCGCCAGCACCCCGACAGAAGCCAAAAACATTCAGTACTTC
>TRBD1|TRBV28|-|TRBJ1-5
CASQDRGGSNQPQHF
TGTGCCAGCCAGGACAGGGGCGGTAGCAATCAGCCCCAGCATTTT
>TRBD1|TRBV11-2|-|TRBJ2-3
CASSWNPGGGTDTQYF
TGTGCCAGCAGCTGGAACCCAGGGGGCGGCACAGATACGCAGTATTTT
>TRBD1|TRBV5-4|-|TRBJ1-1
CASSLAAQGDTEAFF
TGTGCCAGCAGCTTGGCCGCTCAGGGGGACACTGAAGCTTTCTTT
>TRBD2|TRBV6-6|-|TRBJ2-3
CASSLRWLAGGSTDTQYF
TGTGCCAGCAGTCTTCGATGGCTAGCGGGAGGGAGCACAGATACGCAGTATTTT
>-|TRBV6-5|-|TRBJ1-5
CASSASTRVYQPQHF
TGTGCCAGCAGCGCTAGCACAAGAGTTTATCAGCCCCAGCATTTT
>-|TRBV10-2|once|TRBJ1-1
CASSGVLQEAFF
TGCGCCAGCTCGGGGGTTTTACAGGAAGCTTTCTTT
>TRBD2|TRBV27|-|TRBJ2-1
CAISSAGRGNYNEQFF
TGTGCCATCTCTTCCGCCGGGCGGGGGAACTACAATGAGCAGTTCTTC
>-|TRBV3-1/TRBV3-2|few|TRBJ2-6
CASNTQQPGANVLTF
TGTGCCAGCAATACCCAACAGCCTGGGGCCAACGTCCTGACTTTC
>TRBD2|TRBV4-1|-|TRBJ2-7
CASSRVAGATREQYF
TGCGCCAGCAGCCGTGTAGCGGGGGCAACGCGAGAGCAGTACTTC
>-|TRBV2|once|TRBJ2-7
CASSGGQAGEQYF
TGTGCCAGCAGTGGAGGGCAGGCGGGTGAGCAGTACTTC